The 25 T cell receptor beta chains below all came from one sample that was sequenced in a study of sequential checkpoint blockade in melanoma (dated by TCRdb to about 2019). Sample treatment or condition, as interpreted from the label and publication: randomized to nivolumab then ipilimumab (arm A) or the reverse (arm B). The protocol used for the library was the immunoSEQ multiplex PCR assay. Held by TCRdb, this immuneACCESS table contains in-frame sequences only and omits some clones. Under half of the omission traces to an unresolved V gene where checked; the cause of the rest is unknown. The sample has approximately 40,000 clones on record, 80% to 90% of them singletons. The ten most abundant clones make up about 12% of the sample. The sample in question was CD8+ T cells sorted from blood (inferred from file names), obtained from a patient given nivolumab and ipilimumab in sequence. The receptors here all came from a human donor with melanoma.

This rearrangement joins TRBV19 to TRBJ1-5; D not resolved. The germline V gene has CDR1 LNHDA and CDR2 SQIVND (reference sequence). V lost 7 bases, J lost 7 bases, and 11 bases lay in between. CDR3 length equals 12 residues. In DNA, the CDR3 is TGTGCCAGTAAATCAATTGGCCAGCCCCAGCATTTT. Translating it yields CASKSIGQPQHF.

Worth noting for this clone: The same CDR3 can be traced to other DNA sequences in this sample. The chain joins TRBV13 to TRBJ2-7; maybe TRBD1 (7 bases). Germline V gene sequence: CDR1 PRHDT, CDR2 FYEKMQ (reference sequence). This CDR3 region has 13 residues. The V end was cut by 1 base, the J end by 5 bases, with 9 bases between. The CDR3 here is CASSLVRGDEQYV. The CDR3, as DNA: TGTGCCAGCAGCTTAGTCAGGGGGGACGAGCAGTACGTC.

V usage is TRBV2 and J usage is TRBJ2-7, with D possibly matching TRBD1 (6 bases). CDR3 length equals 15 residues. V was clipped by 8 bases and J by 1 base, with 18 bases between them. CDR1 SNHLY and CDR2 FYNNEI come from the germline V gene. Here the CDR3 DNA reads TGTGCCAGCCTTAGGTACGGGACATCGTCCTACGAGCAGTACTTC. This sequence encodes CASLRYGTSSYEQYF. The whole variable domain, filled in from reference TRBV2 and TRBJ2-7, reads EPEVTQTPSHQVTQMGQEVILRCVPISNHLYFYWYRQILGQKVEFLVSFYNNEISEKSEIFDDQFSVERPDGSNFTLKIRSTKLEDSAMYFCASLRYGTSSYEQYFGPGTRLTVT.

V and J are TRBV19 and TRBJ1-4; perhaps TRBD1 as D (5 bases). Germline values: CDR1 LNHDA, CDR2 SQIVND (reference sequence). This CDR3 has 14 residues. V was shortened by 7 bases and J by 1 base, with 10 bases between the two germline ends. The CDR3 reads CASMGGVTNEKLFF. CDR3 DNA: TGTGCCAGTATGGGAGGGGTAACTAATGAAAAACTGTTTTTT.

In nucleotides, the CDR3 is TGTGCCAGCAGTTTTGGGCCAGGGGGGCTCCAAGAGACCCAGTACTTC. This encodes CASSFGPGGLQETQYF. This chain links TRBV27 with TRBJ2-5, with D tentatively TRBD1 (7 bases). The V gene lost 3 bases and the J gene lost 1 base, with 15 bases spanning the gap. This CDR3 has 16 amino acids. Per germline, CDR1 MNHEY and CDR2 SMNVEV (reference sequence).

V is TRBV5-4 and J is TRBJ2-7, with 8 nucleotides matching TRBD2. The V segment lost 2 bases and the J segment 4 bases; nucleotides outside the gene matches: 8. The CDR3 has 15 amino acids. Looked up from germline, CDR1 is SGHNT and CDR2 is YYREEE (reference sequence). The CDR3 coding sequence is TGTGCCAGCAGCTTTGAAGGAGCGGGAGTGTACGAGCAGTACTTC. Translated, it gives CASSFEGAGVYEQYF.

The chain couples TRBV7-9 to TRBJ2-7; TRBD2 agrees at 14 bases. Germline CDR1 and CDR2: SEHNR and FQNEAQ (reference sequence). The CDR3 totals 14 residues. Trimming took 8 bases from V and 4 from J; bases not matched to a gene: 4. Here the CDR3 reads CASGGLAGAYEQYF. The DNA of the CDR3 is TGTGCCAGCGGGGGACTAGCGGGAGCTTACGAGCAGTACTTC.

The chain links TRBV5-1 to TRBJ1-5, with 11 bases lining up with TRBD1. Germline V gene data show CDR1 as SGHRS and CDR2 as YFSETQ. The V gene end was trimmed by 2 bases and the J gene end by 4 bases; junction bases not matched to a gene: 5. This CDR3 comprises 16 residues. The CDR3 DNA follows: TGCGCCAGCAGCTTTTCCGGGACAGGGGGAAATCAGCCCCAGCATTTT. It yields the protein CASSFSGTGGNQPQHF.

The chain employs TRBV5-4 and TRBJ1-5, with 7 bases lining up with TRBD1. Germline V lookup: CDR1 SGHNT, CDR2 YYREEE (reference sequence). This CDR3 contains 16 residues. J was trimmed by 5 bases and V by 4 bases; bases with no gene match: 12. The CDR3 DNA reads TGTGCCAGCAGCCAAAACCGGGACAGTACGGATCAGCCCCAGCATTTT. It codes for CASSQNRDSTDQPQHF.

A few counts support this clone. This chain links TRBV9 with TRBJ2-1; possible D gene TRBD2, 5 bases. There are 13 residues in the CDR3. The V end lost 3 bases, the J end lost 7 bases, and 11 bases lay between the germline ends. CDR1 is SGDLS, CDR2 YYNGEE, per germline. This CDR3 reads CASSALARNEQFF. DNA for the CDR3: TGTGCCAGCAGCGCCCTAGCCCGGAATGAGCAGTTCTTC. The full variable domain, its missing parts supplied by reference TRBV9 and TRBJ2-1, is DSGVTQTPKHLITATGQRVTLRCSPRSGDLSVYWYQQSLDQGLQFLIQYYNGEERAKGNILERFSAQQFPDLHSELNLSSLELGDSALYFCASSALARNEQFFGPGTRLTVL.

The chain has TRBV2 and TRBJ2-7; the D gene could be TRBD1 or TRBD2 (5 bases each). CDR3 size: 11 residues. The germline V gene encodes CDR1 SNHLY and CDR2 FYNNEI. The V end was cut by 2 bases, the J end by 8 bases, with 7 bases between. CDR3 residues: CASSESGQQYV. In DNA form, the CDR3 reads TGTGCCAGCAGTGAATCGGGACAGCAGTACGTC.

The rearrangement joins TRBV7-2 to TRBJ2-7; D not certain. This CDR3 has 11 residues. Germline CDR1 and CDR2: SGHTA and FQGNSA. Trimming removed 5 bases at V and 6 bases at J, with 8 bases between. The CDR3 loop reads CASSPGTEQYF. The CDR3 DNA sequence: TGTGCCAGCAGCCCCGGTACCGAGCAGTACTTC.

This sequence joins TRBV7-3 and TRBJ2-3; D may be TRBD1 (5 bases). CDR1 SGHTA and CDR2 FQGTGA come from the germline V gene. The CDR3 spans 14 residues. V dropped 4 bases and J dropped 0 bases, with 8 bases sitting between them. DNA of the CDR3: TGTGCCAGCAGCTCAGGGTTTAGCACAGATACGCAGTATTTT. This codes for CASSSGFSTDTQYF. The full variable domain, with the rest looked up from reference TRBV7-3 and TRBJ2-3, is GAGVSQTPSNKVTEKGKYVELRCDPISGHTALYWYRQSLGQGPEFLIYFQGTGAADDSGLPNDRFFAVRPEGSVSTLKIQRTERGDSAVYLCASSSGFSTDTQYFGPGTRLTVL.

The chain joins TRBV19 to TRBJ1-1, with D possibly TRBD1 on 5 matching bases. This CDR3 is 16 amino acids long. V lost 8 bases to trimming and J lost 0 bases, with 19 bases between them. Looked up from germline, CDR1 is LNHDA and CDR2 is SQIVND (reference sequence). Here the CDR3 DNA reads TGTGCCAGTGGACACCTCACAGGAGCTATGAACACTGAAGCTTTCTTT. Amino acid sequence: CASGHLTGAMNTEAFF.

A single count supports this clone. The chain links TRBV11-3 to TRBJ2-7; D call uncertain. The ends were cut back, 4 bases at V and 3 bases at J, with 10 bases in the middle. The CDR3 consists of 13 residues. The V gene's germline CDR1 is SGHNT and CDR2 YENEEA. The CDR3 region is CASSSFPFYEQYF. CDR3 DNA: TGTGCCAGCAGCTCCTTCCCTTTCTACGAGCAGTACTTC.

The CDR3 DNA sequence: TGTGCCAGCAGCCCCACCGCGGGACAGCCGTCCTACGAGCAGTACTTC. Its translation is CASSPTAGQPSYEQYF. V gene TRBV5-4 combines with J gene TRBJ2-7; maybe TRBD1 (7 bases). Per germline, CDR1 SGHNT and CDR2 YYREEE (reference sequence). The CDR3 is made up of 16 amino acids. Deletions cut 4 bases from V and 1 base from J, with 18 bases between.

A single count supports this clone. The V call is TRBV27, the J call TRBJ2-1, with D possibly being TRBD1 (5 bases). Trimming cost V 5 bases and J 3 bases, with 20 bases left between them. The CDR3 covers 17 residues. The germline CDR1 and CDR2 sequences are MNHEY and SMNVEV (reference sequence). CDR3 DNA sequence: TGTGCCAGCAGTATTTCCGTGACAGAGCACTTCTACAATGAGCAGTTCTTC. Translating it yields CASSISVTEHFYNEQFF.

The chain combines TRBV15 with TRBJ2-5, with a tentative D call TRBD2 (5 bases). The J call may be incorrect, as the DNA end agrees better with TRBJ2-7. CDR3 length equals 13 residues. Germline V gives CDR1 LNHNV, CDR2 YYDKDF (reference sequence). The CDR3 here is CATSRDSGIEQYF. The CDR3 DNA follows: TGTGCCACCAGCAGAGATTCGGGGATCGAGCAGTACTTC.

V usage is TRBV30 and J usage is TRBJ2-7; 8 bases are a match to TRBD2. Germline-derived CDR1 and CDR2 are GTSNPN and SVGIG (reference sequence). The CDR3 length is 13 residues. J lost 6 bases, V lost 0 bases, and 4 bases had no gene match. CDR3 in amino acids: CAWSVGGGLEQYV. Here the CDR3 DNA reads TGTGCCTGGAGTGTCGGGGGGGGGCTCGAGCAGTACGTC.

The chain has TRBV25-1 and TRBJ2-1, with a possible D match to TRBD2 (7 bases). The V end was cut by 6 bases, the J end by 6 bases, with 15 bases between. Per the germline V gene, CDR1 is MGHDK and CDR2 is SYGVNS. The CDR3 length is 14 residues. Here the CDR3 DNA reads TGTGCCAGCAGGGGGGCGGGAGTAGTCAATGAGCAGTTCTTC. It translates to CASRGAGVVNEQFF.

The chain uses TRBV27 and TRBJ2-1; D not certain. Deletions cut 7 bases from V and 4 bases from J, with 5 bases between. The germline V gene encodes CDR1 MNHEY and CDR2 SMNVEV (reference sequence). This CDR3 region has 11 residues. The CDR3 DNA reads as TGTGCCAGCATCGGTTACAATGAGCAGTTCTTC. This sequence encodes CASIGYNEQFF.

This clone has a single count. The rearrangement joins TRBV11-2 to TRBJ2-7, with D perhaps matching TRBD2 (6 bases). The CDR3 length is 15 residues. Germline V gene data show CDR1 as SGHAT and CDR2 as FQNNGV. V was pared by 6 bases and J by 3 bases, with 18 bases between. The CDR3 loop is CASRDSGLARYEQYF. As DNA, the CDR3 is TGTGCCAGCAGAGACAGCGGGCTAGCGCGCTACGAGCAGTACTTC.

CDR3 region: CASSETGLGNTIYF. The CDR3 DNA follows: TGTGCCAGCAGTGAGACAGGGTTAGGAAACACCATATATTTT. V and J are TRBV6-5 and TRBJ1-3; 7 nucleotides align to TRBD1. Trimming cost V 5 bases and J 4 bases; bases outside gene matches: 5. CDR1 is MNHEY, CDR2 SVGAGI, per germline. CDR3 length: 14 amino acids.

The chain recombines TRBV29-1 with TRBJ1-5, with 8 bases fitting TRBD1. The V gene end was trimmed by 3 bases and the J gene end by 7 bases; junction bases not matched to a gene: 5. In germline, CDR1 is SQVTM, CDR2 ANQGSEA. This CDR3 comprises 13 residues. The CDR3 DNA sequence: TGCAGCGTTGAGGACAGGGAGGGCCAGCCCCAGCATTTT. It specifies CSVEDREGQPQHF.

The genes are TRBV7-2 and TRBJ2-1; 8 bases line up with TRBD1. With 1 base clipped from V and 1 base from J, the junction kept 0 bases outside the gene matches. Germline CDR1 is SGHTA and CDR2 is FQGNSA. This CDR3 region has 15 residues. CDR3 amino acids: CASSLGTGSYNEQFF. Written as DNA, the CDR3 is TGTGCCAGCAGCTTAGGGACAGGGTCCTACAATGAGCAGTTCTTC.